This is a list of T cell receptor beta chains from one sample in a study of cytomegalovirus exposure and HLA in healthy donors. Sequencing used immunoSEQ multiplex PCR; TCRdb keeps in-frame clones, though not all of them. The table lists around 180,000 clones, approximately 85% of them singletons. Sequencing used PBMCs. The origin of the receptors is a young woman in good health and CMV-seronegative. The CDR3 runs from the conserved cysteine through the conserved F or W. The order of the fields is V gene, clone size, J gene, D gene, CDR3 DNA, CDR3 protein. The D gene is left open where the match is weak. Only some rows state a clone size, as once, few, many or a class for expanded clones.

v_call: TRBV2; clone_size: -; j_call: TRBJ2-3; d_call: -; cdr3_nt: TGTGCCAGCACCAGGGGACCCACAGATACGCAGTATTTT; cdr3_aa: CASTRGPTDTQYF
v_call: TRBV19; clone_size: -; j_call: TRBJ1-4; d_call: TRBD1; cdr3_nt: TGTGCCAGTACCCCGAGGGGGACAGGCAATGAAAAACTGTTTTTT; cdr3_aa: CASTPRGTGNEKLFF
v_call: TRBV11-3; clone_size: -; j_call: TRBJ2-1; d_call: TRBD2; cdr3_nt: TGTGCCAGCAGCTTAGGCGGGACTAGCAGTGAGCAGTTCTTC; cdr3_aa: CASSLGGTSSEQFF
v_call: TRBV30; clone_size: -; j_call: TRBJ1-1; d_call: -; cdr3_nt: TGTGCCTGGAGCCAGCCGGGACAAGCGATAATCCGGATGAACACTGAAGCTTTCTTT; cdr3_aa: CAWSQPGQAIIRMNTEAFF
v_call: TRBV7-6; clone_size: -; j_call: TRBJ2-1; d_call: -; cdr3_nt: TGTGCCAGCAGCCAATACCCACAGGGCGGAAGGTACAATGAGCAGTTCTTC; cdr3_aa: CASSQYPQGGRYNEQFF
v_call: TRBV10-1; clone_size: -; j_call: TRBJ2-7; d_call: -; cdr3_nt: TGCGCCAGCAGTGAGTCGTTAGCCGGATCCTACGAGCAGTACTTC; cdr3_aa: CASSESLAGSYEQYF
v_call: TRBV9; clone_size: -; j_call: TRBJ2-1; d_call: TRBD1; cdr3_nt: TGTGCCAGCAGCGTGGGACAGGGCCAATACAATGAGCAGTTCTTC; cdr3_aa: CASSVGQGQYNEQFF
v_call: TRBV2; clone_size: -; j_call: TRBJ1-1; d_call: -; cdr3_nt: TGTGCCAGCAGTGGATATTATGGGACAAACACTGAAGCTTTCTTT; cdr3_aa: CASSGYYGTNTEAFF
v_call: TRBV6-5; clone_size: once; j_call: TRBJ2-1; d_call: TRBD1; cdr3_nt: TGTGCCAGCAGTCACGGACAGGGCAGGGCGAATGAGCAGTTCTTC; cdr3_aa: CASSHGQGRANEQFF
v_call: TRBV6-5; clone_size: -; j_call: TRBJ2-3; d_call: TRBD2; cdr3_nt: TGTGCCAGCAGTTACAATCTAGCGGGAGGCGCAGATACGCAGTATTTT; cdr3_aa: CASSYNLAGGADTQYF
v_call: TRBV2; clone_size: once; j_call: TRBJ2-3; d_call: -; cdr3_nt: TGTGCCAGCATTGGACTTAACACAGATACGCAGTATTTT; cdr3_aa: CASIGLNTDTQYF
v_call: TRBV5-4; clone_size: -; j_call: TRBJ2-1; d_call: TRBD1; cdr3_nt: TGTGCCAGCAGCTCCCCAAAGGACAGGTTCGCTGAGCAGTTCTTC; cdr3_aa: CASSSPKDRFAEQFF
v_call: TRBV6-1; clone_size: -; j_call: TRBJ2-3; d_call: -; cdr3_nt: TGTGCCAGCAGCGGACACCCGGGGACAAGTGGCGGGCAGTATTTT; cdr3_aa: CASSGHPGTSGGQYF
v_call: TRBV9; clone_size: -; j_call: TRBJ2-1; d_call: -; cdr3_nt: TGTGCCAGCAGCGTAGGGAGACAGAGTTTCGAGCAGTTCTTC; cdr3_aa: CASSVGRQSFEQFF
v_call: TRBV10-3; clone_size: -; j_call: TRBJ1-2; d_call: TRBD1; cdr3_nt: TGTGCCATCAGTGTAAACAGGGGTAGTTTTAATGGCTACACCTTC; cdr3_aa: CAISVNRGSFNGYTF
v_call: TRBV2; clone_size: -; j_call: TRBJ2-5; d_call: -; cdr3_nt: TGTGCCAGCAGTTTTAAAGAGACCCAGTACTTC; cdr3_aa: CASSFKETQYF
v_call: TRBV11-2; clone_size: -; j_call: TRBJ2-7; d_call: TRBD1; cdr3_nt: TGTGCCAGCAGCCAAATACGTAGGGCCCGGGACAGGGGGTCATACGAGCAGTACTTC; cdr3_aa: CASSQIRRARDRGSYEQYF
v_call: TRBV14; clone_size: few; j_call: TRBJ2-7; d_call: -; cdr3_nt: TGTGCCAGCAGCCTTGGCGGAACCCTATACGAGCAGTACTTC; cdr3_aa: CASSLGGTLYEQYF
v_call: TRBV5-6; clone_size: -; j_call: TRBJ2-6; d_call: -; cdr3_nt: TGTGCCAGCAGCTTGTCTTCTGGCACACTATTCTCTGGGGCCAACGTCCTGACTTTC; cdr3_aa: CASSLSSGTLFSGANVLTF
v_call: TRBV20-1; clone_size: few; j_call: TRBJ2-3; d_call: -; cdr3_nt: TGCAGTGCCCAGGGCACAGATACGCAGTATTTT; cdr3_aa: CSAQGTDTQYF
v_call: TRBV7-2; clone_size: -; j_call: TRBJ1-1; d_call: -; cdr3_nt: TGTGCCAGCAGCTCCAGAACCAGTTACCTCATGAACACTGAAGCTTTCTTT; cdr3_aa: CASSSRTSYLMNTEAFF
v_call: TRBV10-1; clone_size: -; j_call: TRBJ2-7; d_call: -; cdr3_nt: TGCGCCAGCTCAACAGGGCTGGAGGAGCAGTACTTC; cdr3_aa: CASSTGLEEQYF
v_call: TRBV5-1; clone_size: -; j_call: TRBJ2-2; d_call: TRBD2; cdr3_nt: TGCGCCAGCAGCACTTCACTAGCGGGGCACACCGGGGAGCTGTTTTTT; cdr3_aa: CASSTSLAGHTGELFF
v_call: TRBV5-5; clone_size: once; j_call: TRBJ2-5; d_call: -; cdr3_nt: TGTGCCAGCAGCTTGGCCAGACAGGGAGGTGGGGAGACCCAGTACTTC; cdr3_aa: CASSLARQGGGETQYF
v_call: TRBV10-3; clone_size: -; j_call: TRBJ2-7; d_call: -; cdr3_nt: TGTGCCATCAGTGCCGGGGGAGAGGGGTACGAGCAGTACTTC; cdr3_aa: CAISAGGEGYEQYF
v_call: TRBV29-1; clone_size: -; j_call: TRBJ1-5; d_call: -; cdr3_nt: TGCAGCGTTCAGTATAGCAATCAGCCCCAGCATTTT; cdr3_aa: CSVQYSNQPQHF
v_call: TRBV25-1; clone_size: -; j_call: TRBJ2-7; d_call: -; cdr3_nt: TGTGCCAGCACGCAGGGGTTAAACTACGAGCAGTACTTC; cdr3_aa: CASTQGLNYEQYF
v_call: TRBV7-6; clone_size: -; j_call: TRBJ1-2; d_call: TRBD1; cdr3_nt: TGTGCCAGCAGCCCGACAGGGTGGGGCTACACCTTC; cdr3_aa: CASSPTGWGYTF
v_call: TRBV18; clone_size: -; j_call: TRBJ1-2; d_call: -; cdr3_nt: TGTGCCAGCGCGCGACAGGCTGACTATGGCTACACCTTC; cdr3_aa: CASARQADYGYTF
v_call: TRBV28; clone_size: -; j_call: TRBJ1-2; d_call: -; cdr3_nt: TGTGCCAGCAGTTTGTACAGGGACGGCTACACCTTC; cdr3_aa: CASSLYRDGYTF
v_call: TRBV5-4; clone_size: -; j_call: TRBJ1-1; d_call: -; cdr3_nt: TGTGCCAGCAGCTTGGGGTATCCAGGGGACACTGAAGCTTTCTTT; cdr3_aa: CASSLGYPGDTEAFF
v_call: TRBV6-6; clone_size: -; j_call: TRBJ1-4; d_call: TRBD1; cdr3_nt: TGTGCCAGCAGTACGGGGGACAGGGATAATGAAAAACTGTTTTTT; cdr3_aa: CASSTGDRDNEKLFF
v_call: TRBV19; clone_size: -; j_call: TRBJ1-2; d_call: -; cdr3_nt: TGTGCCAGTTCCGTAGCTAACTATGGCTACACCTTC; cdr3_aa: CASSVANYGYTF
v_call: TRBV5-5; clone_size: -; j_call: TRBJ1-6; d_call: -; cdr3_nt: TGTGCCAGCAGCTCCAGGACCTATAATTCACCCCTCCACTTT; cdr3_aa: CASSSRTYNSPLHF
v_call: TRBV5-4; clone_size: -; j_call: TRBJ1-6; d_call: -; cdr3_nt: TGTGCCAGCAGCTCTCTAGCCCGCAATAATTCACCCCTCCACTTT; cdr3_aa: CASSSLARNNSPLHF
v_call: TRBV13; clone_size: once; j_call: TRBJ2-2; d_call: -; cdr3_nt: TGTGCCAGCGTCCCTGCCCACAGGGCGGACACCGGGGAGCTGTTTTTT; cdr3_aa: CASVPAHRADTGELFF
v_call: TRBV5-6; clone_size: -; j_call: TRBJ1-2; d_call: TRBD1; cdr3_nt: TGTGCCAGCAGCGCCGCCGGGACAGGGTTTCAAGGCTACACCTTC; cdr3_aa: CASSAAGTGFQGYTF
v_call: TRBV19; clone_size: -; j_call: TRBJ1-2; d_call: TRBD1; cdr3_nt: TGTGCCAGTAGTATCGGACAGGGTGACGGCTACACCTTC; cdr3_aa: CASSIGQGDGYTF
v_call: TRBV6-5; clone_size: -; j_call: TRBJ1-1; d_call: -; cdr3_nt: TGTGCCAGCAGTTATATTATCGCAGGGTCGAACACTGAAGCTTTCTTT; cdr3_aa: CASSYIIAGSNTEAFF
v_call: TRBV6-6; clone_size: -; j_call: TRBJ2-7; d_call: TRBD2; cdr3_nt: TGTGCCAGCAGTTCCCCGGGACTAGCGGATTACGAGCAGTACTTC; cdr3_aa: CASSSPGLADYEQYF
v_call: TRBV5-1; clone_size: -; j_call: TRBJ2-1; d_call: -; cdr3_nt: TGCGCCAGCAGCGACACAAAGACCTACAATGAGCAGTTCTTC; cdr3_aa: CASSDTKTYNEQFF
v_call: TRBV29-1; clone_size: -; j_call: TRBJ1-1; d_call: -; cdr3_nt: TGCAGCGTTGTTGCAACAGGGATCCGAACTGAAGCTTTCTTT; cdr3_aa: CSVVATGIRTEAFF
v_call: TRBV29-1; clone_size: -; j_call: TRBJ1-4; d_call: TRBD1; cdr3_nt: TGCAGCGTGGGACGGACAGGGATAGATGAAAAACTGTTTTTT; cdr3_aa: CSVGRTGIDEKLFF
v_call: TRBV19; clone_size: -; j_call: TRBJ1-2; d_call: TRBD1; cdr3_nt: TGTGCCAGTAGGACAGGGGCTTTCGATGGCTACACCTTC; cdr3_aa: CASRTGAFDGYTF
v_call: TRBV5-1; clone_size: -; j_call: TRBJ1-3; d_call: -; cdr3_nt: TGCGCCAGCAGCCCGGACAGCTCTGGAAACACCATATATTTT; cdr3_aa: CASSPDSSGNTIYF
v_call: TRBV11-2; clone_size: -; j_call: TRBJ1-1; d_call: -; cdr3_nt: TGTGCCAGCAGCTTCAGGGTATCCAACACTGAAGCTTTCTTT; cdr3_aa: CASSFRVSNTEAFF
v_call: TRBV9; clone_size: -; j_call: TRBJ2-5; d_call: TRBD2; cdr3_nt: TGTGCCAGCAGCGCAATGGGTAGCGGGGGACTTCAAGAGACCCAGTACTTC; cdr3_aa: CASSAMGSGGLQETQYF
v_call: TRBV30; clone_size: -; j_call: TRBJ1-6; d_call: -; cdr3_nt: TGTGCCTGGAGTGTACAGTCTAATTCACCCCTCCACTTT; cdr3_aa: CAWSVQSNSPLHF